The source of this T cell receptor (beta chain) is a study of CD8+ T cells in alopecia areata. For the study at large: Treatment of the treated patients consisted of oral tofacitinib, 5 to 10 mg twice daily.

Study-wide results and limits: There were many expanded lesional clones persisting in scalp and blood during tofacitinib.

The treatment is: oral pan-JAK inhibitor, 5-10 mg twice daily. In the case of this clone: Its matching antigen is unknown.

Following extraction, RNA underwent reverse transcription to cDNA, which served as the sequencing template. Produced via immunoSEQ multiplex PCR; TCRdb's table is partial and in-frame only. Among roughly 190,000 clones listed, roughly 70% were seen once. J lost 5 bases, V lost 4 bases, and 8 bases had no gene match. CDR3 length equals 14 residues. Germline CDR1 reads SGDLS; CDR2 reads YYNGEE. The sequence was collected from a human donor with alopecia areata. The sample in question was CD4+ T cells sorted from blood, obtained at approximately week 49, from a patient treated with tofacitinib. The gene calls are TRBV9 and TRBJ1-1, with 7 bases lining up with TRBD1. As DNA, the CDR3 is TGTGCCAGCAGCCCGCGACAGGGTGGGACTGAAGCTTTCTTT. As protein: CASSPRQGGTEAFF.